This T cell receptor beta chain was captured in a study of blood T cell repertoires in COVID-19. Study-level background: Italy, Spain and the United States were the sources of the convalescent and acute COVID-19 samples. T cells, B-cell-depleted T cells, or PBMCs supplied cDNA or gDNA.

Original processing methods: The authors estimated nucleated cell counts from reference gene primer amplification. Clones were read by immunoSEQ multiplex PCR, and TCRdb kept only the in-frame ones, dropping some. The D gene and trimming were derived from the DNA, and the V and J assignments and clone size from that table. The table includes approximately 140,000 clones, more than 70% detected once. Germline-derived CDR1 and CDR2 are SGHRS and YFSETQ. The CDR3 extends over 14 amino acids. Between the trimmed V and J ends, which lost 0 bases and 0 bases, there was a span of 7 bases. This rearrangement joins TRBV5-1 to TRBJ2-7; TRBD1 is a possible D gene (6 bases). The receptor was isolated from a human donor in a cohort sampled during active COVID-19. The sequenced material came from peripheral blood. The CDR3 is CASSLGGGSYEQYF. The CDR3 region has the DNA TGCGCCAGCAGCTTGGGAGGGGGCTCCTACGAGCAGTACTTC.